This TCR beta chain was obtained from a study of blood T cell repertoires in COVID-19. Method: immunoSEQ multiplex PCR; TCRdb's copy keeps in-frame clones and lacks some. Among 66,000 or so clones listed, about four fifths were seen once. Per germline, CDR1 SGHRS and CDR2 YFSETQ. The CDR3 runs 14 residues. The J segment lost 3 bases and the V segment lost 4 bases, leaving 4 bases of the junction unmatched. J is TRBJ2-7 and V is TRBV5-1; TRBD1 agrees at 10 bases. The source of this sequence is a human donor in a cohort sampled during active COVID-19. The source material was peripheral blood. The CDR3 protein is CASSQTGGNYEQYF. In DNA, the CDR3 is TGCGCCAGCAGCCAGACAGGGGGCAACTACGAGCAGTACTTC.